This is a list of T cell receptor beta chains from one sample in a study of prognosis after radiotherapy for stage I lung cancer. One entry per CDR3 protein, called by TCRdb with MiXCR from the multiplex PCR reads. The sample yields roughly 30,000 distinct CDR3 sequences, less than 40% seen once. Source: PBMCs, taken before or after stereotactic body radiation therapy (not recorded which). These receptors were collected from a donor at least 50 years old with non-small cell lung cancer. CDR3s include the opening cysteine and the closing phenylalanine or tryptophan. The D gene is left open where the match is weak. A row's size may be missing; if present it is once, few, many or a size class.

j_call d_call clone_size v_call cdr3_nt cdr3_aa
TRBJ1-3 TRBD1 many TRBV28 TGTGCCCATCCCAGGGACAGGGGGCCCTCTGGAAACACCATATATTTT CAHPRDRGPSGNTIYF
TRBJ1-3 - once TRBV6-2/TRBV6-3 TGTGCCAGCAGTTACTCGGACACCCGCTCTGGAAACACCATATATTTT CASSYSDTRSGNTIYF
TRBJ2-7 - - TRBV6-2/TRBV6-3 TGTGCCAGCAGTGCTTTGCGGGGATCCTACGAGCAGTACTTC CASSALRGSYEQYF
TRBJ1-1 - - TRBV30 TGTGCCTGGAATTTGTGGACGAGCACTGAAGCTTTCTTT CAWNLWTSTEAFF
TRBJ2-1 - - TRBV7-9 TGTGCCAGCAGCTTAAGTAGCTTGTACAATGAGCAGTTCTTC CASSLSSLYNEQFF
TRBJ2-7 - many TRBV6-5 TGTGCCAGCAGTTTGAACACCTTCTACGAGCAGTACTTC CASSLNTFYEQYF
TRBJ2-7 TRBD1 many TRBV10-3 TGTGCCATCAGTGAGATCCCACAGGGGCCTTTCGAGCAGTACTTC CAISEIPQGPFEQYF
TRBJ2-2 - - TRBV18 TGTGCCAGCTCACTTTCGTCGCTTAACGCGAACACCGGGGAGCTGTTTTTT CASSLSSLNANTGELFF
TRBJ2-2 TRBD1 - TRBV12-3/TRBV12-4 TGTGCCAGCAGCAGAACCGGGACAGTGAACACCGGCGAGCTGTTTTTT CASSRTGTVNTGELFF
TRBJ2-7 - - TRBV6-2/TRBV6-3 TGTGCCAGTGCCTCAGTGTTTAACGAGCAGTACTTC CASASVFNEQYF
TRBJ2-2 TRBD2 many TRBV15 TGTGCCACCAGCAGAGATCGAGAGCTAGCGGGATGGACTGGGGAGCTGTTTTTT CATSRDRELAGWTGELFF
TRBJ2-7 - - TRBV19 TGTGCCAGTAGTTCCGGGTCGGGGGCGTACGAGCAGTACTTC CASSSGSGAYEQYF
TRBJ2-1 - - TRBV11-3 TGTGCCAGCAGCTTAGGACCCCAAGCGGGTGGGGAGCAGTTCTTC CASSLGPQAGGEQFF
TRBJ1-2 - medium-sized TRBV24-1 TGTGCCACCAGTGATTCAGGAATTAGAGGCTACACCTTC CATSDSGIRGYTF
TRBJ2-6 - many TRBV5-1 TGCGCCAGCAGCTTAGGGGAGATGGCTGGGGCCAACGTCCTGACTTTC CASSLGEMAGANVLTF
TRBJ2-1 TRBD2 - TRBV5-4 TGTGCCAGCAGCTTAGCGGGAGGGAAGCGTTATGAGCAGTTCTTC CASSLAGGKRYEQFF
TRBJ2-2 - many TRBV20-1 TGCAGTGCTAGAGATCTCCTTAACACCGGGGAGCTGTTTTTT CSARDLLNTGELFF
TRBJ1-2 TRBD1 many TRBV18 TGTGCCAGCTCCCCTACGGCAGGGACAGATCTTTCACTTGGCTACACCTTC CASSPTAGTDLSLGYTF
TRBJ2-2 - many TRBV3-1 TGTGCCAGCAGCCAACTTCCAGGGCCTTCCGGGGAGCTGTTTTTT CASSQLPGPSGELFF
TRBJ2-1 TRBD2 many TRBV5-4 TGTGCCAGCAGCTTGTGGACTAGCGGTTACAATGAGCAGTTCTTC CASSLWTSGYNEQFF
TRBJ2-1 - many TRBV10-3 TGTGCCATCAGTGAGGGGACCCCTTATGAGCAGTTCTTC CAISEGTPYEQFF
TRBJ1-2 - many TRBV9 TGTGCCAGCAGCACGGACGGCTTCTATGGCTACACCTTC CASSTDGFYGYTF
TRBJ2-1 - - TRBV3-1 TGTGCCAGCAGCCTTGATCGGGACACATGGGGGGATGAGCAGTTCTTC CASSLDRDTWGDEQFF
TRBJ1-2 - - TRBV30 TGTGCCTGGAGTAGGGAGGCCGGGACGGTGGTTTATGGCTACACCTTC CAWSREAGTVVYGYTF
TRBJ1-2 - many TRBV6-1 TGTGCCAGCAGCTCGGGGGCAGGGGAGGGCTATGGCTACACCTTC CASSSGAGEGYGYTF
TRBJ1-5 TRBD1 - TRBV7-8 TGTGCCAGCAGCTCGGGACAGGAGGGAATTCAGCCCCAGCATTTT CASSSGQEGIQPQHF
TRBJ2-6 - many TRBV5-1 TGCGCCAGCAGCTTAGCTCGCTCTGGGGCCAACGTCCTGACTTTC CASSLARSGANVLTF
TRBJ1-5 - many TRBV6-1 TGTGCCAGCAGTCCAGTCGGGGGACCCAGCGATCAGCCCCAGCATTTT CASSPVGGPSDQPQHF
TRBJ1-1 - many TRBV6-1 TGTGCCAGCAGCTCGCAGTTCGCTGAAGCTTTCTTT CASSSQFAEAFF
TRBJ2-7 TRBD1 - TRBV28 TGTGCCAGCAGTGTCCAGGGACAGTCCTACGAGCAGTACTTC CASSVQGQSYEQYF
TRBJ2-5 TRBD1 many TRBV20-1 TGCAGTGCTAGGGACAGGGGGCGCGATGAGACCCAGTACTTC CSARDRGRDETQYF
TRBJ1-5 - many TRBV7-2 TGTGCCAGCAGCTTAGGGCCGAATCAGCCCCAGCATTTT CASSLGPNQPQHF
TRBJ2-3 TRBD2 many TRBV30 TGTGCCTGGAGTGAGACTAGCGGCGTCACAGATACGCAGTATTTT CAWSETSGVTDTQYF
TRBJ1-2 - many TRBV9 TGTGCCAGCACCCTAGGGCAGCACTATGGCTACACCTTC CASTLGQHYGYTF
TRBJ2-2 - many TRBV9 TGTGCCAGCAGCGTAGCACAAGCAGCAAGAAACACCGGGGAGCTGTTTTTT CASSVAQAARNTGELFF
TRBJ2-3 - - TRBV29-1 TGCAGTCCCACAACCGGGGGCACAGATACGCAGTATTTT CSPTTGGTDTQYF
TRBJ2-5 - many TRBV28 TGTGCCAGCACACCAGCAAACGGGGAGACCCAGTACTTC CASTPANGETQYF
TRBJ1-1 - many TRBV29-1 TGCAGCGTTGTGTTGGGTAGGGCGAACACTGAAGCTTTCTTT CSVVLGRANTEAFF
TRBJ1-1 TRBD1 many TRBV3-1 TGTGCCAGCGGACAGGGGTTCGGGACTGAAGCTTTCTTT CASGQGFGTEAFF
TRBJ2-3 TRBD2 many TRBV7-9 TGTGCCAGCAGCCATTACGGACTAGCGGGGAACATGGATACGCAGTATTTT CASSHYGLAGNMDTQYF
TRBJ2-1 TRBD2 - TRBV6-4 TGTGCCAGCAGTGACTCGAGGACTAGCGACTACAATGAGCAGTTCTTC CASSDSRTSDYNEQFF
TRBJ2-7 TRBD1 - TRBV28 TGTGCCAGCAGTTTTAGGGGACAGGGCCACTTC CASSFRGQGHF